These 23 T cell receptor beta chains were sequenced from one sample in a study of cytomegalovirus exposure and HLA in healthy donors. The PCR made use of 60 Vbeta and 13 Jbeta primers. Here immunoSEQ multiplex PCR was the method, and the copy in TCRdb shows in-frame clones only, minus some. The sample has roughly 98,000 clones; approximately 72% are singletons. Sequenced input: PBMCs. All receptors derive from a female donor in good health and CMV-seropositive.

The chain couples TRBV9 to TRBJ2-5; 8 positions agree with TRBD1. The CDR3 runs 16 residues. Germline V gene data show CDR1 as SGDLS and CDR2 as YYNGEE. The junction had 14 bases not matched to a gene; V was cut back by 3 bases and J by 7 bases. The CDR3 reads CASSGGWQGALATQYF. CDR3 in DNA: TGTGCCAGCAGCGGAGGGTGGCAGGGGGCCTTAGCGACCCAGTACTTC.

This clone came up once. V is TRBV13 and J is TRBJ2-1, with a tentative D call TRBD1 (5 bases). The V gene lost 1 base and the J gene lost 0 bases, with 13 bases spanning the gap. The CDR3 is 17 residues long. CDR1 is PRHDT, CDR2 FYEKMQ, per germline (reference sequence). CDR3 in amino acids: CASSLETAPSSYNEQFF. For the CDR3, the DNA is TGTGCCAGCAGCTTAGAGACAGCCCCAAGCTCCTACAATGAGCAGTTCTTC.

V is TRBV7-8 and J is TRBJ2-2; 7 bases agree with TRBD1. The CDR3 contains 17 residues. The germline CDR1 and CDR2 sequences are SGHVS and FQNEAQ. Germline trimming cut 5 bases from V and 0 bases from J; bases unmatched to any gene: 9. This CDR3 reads CASSTPGQDPNTGELFF. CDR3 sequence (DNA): TGTGCCAGCAGCACCCCCGGACAGGACCCGAACACCGGGGAGCTGTTTTTT.

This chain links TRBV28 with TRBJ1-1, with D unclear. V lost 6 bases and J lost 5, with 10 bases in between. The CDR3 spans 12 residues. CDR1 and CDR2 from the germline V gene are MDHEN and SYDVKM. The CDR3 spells CASSTPPTEAFF. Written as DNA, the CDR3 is TGTGCCAGCAGCACACCCCCTACTGAAGCTTTCTTT.

DNA of the CDR3: TGTGCCAGCAGCTTAAGTGGCGGGGAGGGTTGGAACTATGGCTACACCTTC. It encodes CASSLSGGEGWNYGYTF. The gene calls are TRBV13 and TRBJ1-2; D unresolved. Trimming shortened V by 2 bases and J by 2 bases, and 18 bases separated the two germline ends. Germline lookup yields CDR1 PRHDT and CDR2 FYEKMQ (reference sequence). This CDR3 has 17 amino acids. Combining the CDR3 with reference TRBV13 and TRBJ1-2 gives the whole variable domain AAGVIQSPRHLIKEKRETATLKCYPIPRHDTVYWYQQGPGQDPQFLISFYEKMQSDKGSIPDRFSAQQFSDYHSELNMSSLELGDSALYFCASSLSGGEGWNYGYTFGSGTRLTVV.

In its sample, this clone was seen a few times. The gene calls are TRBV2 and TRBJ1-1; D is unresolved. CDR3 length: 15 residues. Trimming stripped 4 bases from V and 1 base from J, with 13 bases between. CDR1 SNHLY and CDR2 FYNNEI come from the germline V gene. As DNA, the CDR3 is TGTGCCAGCAGTGTAGAACCCGCGGGGAACACTGAAGCTTTCTTT. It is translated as CASSVEPAGNTEAFF.

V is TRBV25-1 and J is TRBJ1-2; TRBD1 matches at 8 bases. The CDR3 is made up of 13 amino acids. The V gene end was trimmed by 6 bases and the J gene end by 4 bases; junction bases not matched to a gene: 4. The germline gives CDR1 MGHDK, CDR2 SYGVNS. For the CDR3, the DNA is TGTGCCAGCAGGGGAGGACAGGGCTATGGCTACACCTTC. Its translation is CASRGGQGYGYTF.

The CDR3 nucleotides are TGTGCCAGCAGCCAAGAAGTTTACGGTGGAAAACTGTTTTTT. Amino acid sequence: CASSQEVYGGKLFF. The gene calls are TRBV14 and TRBJ1-4, with D unclear. This CDR3 is built from 14 residues. Trimming removed 0 bases from V and 10 bases from J, with 12 bases in between. Per the germline V gene, CDR1 is SGHDN and CDR2 is FVKESK. The whole variable domain, remainder taken from reference TRBV14 and TRBJ1-4, is EAGVTQFPSHSVIEKGQTVTLRCDPISGHDNLYWYRRVMGKEIKFLLHFVKESKQDESGMPNNRFLAERTGGTYSTLKVQPAELEDSGVYFCASSQEVYGGKLFFGSGTQLSVL.

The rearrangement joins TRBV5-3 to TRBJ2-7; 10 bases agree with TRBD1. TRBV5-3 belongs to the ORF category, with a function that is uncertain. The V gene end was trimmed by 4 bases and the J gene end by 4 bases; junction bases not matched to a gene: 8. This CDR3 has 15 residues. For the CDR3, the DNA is TGTGCCAGAAGCCCTGGGACAGGGGATTCTTACGAGCAGTACTTC. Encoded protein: CARSPGTGDSYEQYF.

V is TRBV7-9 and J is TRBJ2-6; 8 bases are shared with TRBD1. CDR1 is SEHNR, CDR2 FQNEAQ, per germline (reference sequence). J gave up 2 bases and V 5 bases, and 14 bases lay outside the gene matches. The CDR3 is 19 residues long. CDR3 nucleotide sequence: TGTGCCAGCAGCACACTATCCCCCGGACAGGGCACTGGGGCCAACGTCCTGACTTTC. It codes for CASSTLSPGQGTGANVLTF.

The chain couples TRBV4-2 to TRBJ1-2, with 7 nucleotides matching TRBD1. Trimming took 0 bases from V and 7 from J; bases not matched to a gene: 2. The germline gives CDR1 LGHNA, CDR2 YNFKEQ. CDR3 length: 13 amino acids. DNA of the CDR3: TGTGCCAGCAGCCAAGATTCAGGGGGTGGCTACACCTTC. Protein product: CASSQDSGGGYTF.

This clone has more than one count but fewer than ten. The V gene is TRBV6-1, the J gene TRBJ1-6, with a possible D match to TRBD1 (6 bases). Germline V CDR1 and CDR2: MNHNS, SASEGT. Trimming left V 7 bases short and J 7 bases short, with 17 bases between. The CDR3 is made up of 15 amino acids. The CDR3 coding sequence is TGTGCCAGCAACATACAGGGAGAGCCCAATTCACCCCTCCACTTT. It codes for CASNIQGEPNSPLHF.

The CDR3 sequence: CASSPGTGRAYGYTF. The CDR3 bases are TGTGCCAGCAGCCCGGGGACAGGGAGGGCCTATGGCTACACCTTC. The gene calls are TRBV5-6 and TRBJ1-2, with 9 bases matching TRBD1. Germline V lookup: CDR1 SGHDT, CDR2 YYEEEE. This CDR3 contains 15 residues. Trimming cost V 4 bases and J 4 bases; bases outside gene matches: 8.

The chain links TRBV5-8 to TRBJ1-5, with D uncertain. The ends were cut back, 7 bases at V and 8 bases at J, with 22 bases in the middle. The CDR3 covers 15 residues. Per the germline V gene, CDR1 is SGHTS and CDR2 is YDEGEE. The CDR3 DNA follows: TGTGCCAGCTTGGACCCGGGAGGCGAAAAGAAGCCCCAGCATTTT. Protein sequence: CASLDPGGEKKPQHF.

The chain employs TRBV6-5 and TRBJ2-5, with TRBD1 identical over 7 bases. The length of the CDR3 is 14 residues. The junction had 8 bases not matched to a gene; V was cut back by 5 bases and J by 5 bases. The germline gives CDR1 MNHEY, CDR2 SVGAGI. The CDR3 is CASSQTGQSETQYF. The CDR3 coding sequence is TGTGCCAGCAGTCAAACGGGACAGAGCGAGACCCAGTACTTC.

The DNA for the CDR3 is TGTGCCAGCAGCCAAGATAGCTCGGGAGCCTACAATGAGCAGTTCTTC. It is translated as CASSQDSSGAYNEQFF. The chain is built from TRBV4-2 and TRBJ2-1, with a possible D match to TRBD2 (6 bases). V shed 0 bases and J shed 2 bases, with 11 bases lying between them. CDR1 is LGHNA, CDR2 YNFKEQ, per germline. This CDR3 is 16 amino acids long.

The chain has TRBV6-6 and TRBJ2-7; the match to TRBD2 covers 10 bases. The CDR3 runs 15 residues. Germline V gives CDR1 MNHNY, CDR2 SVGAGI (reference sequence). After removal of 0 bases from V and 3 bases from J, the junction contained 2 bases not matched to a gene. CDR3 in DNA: TGTGCCAGCAGTTACTCAAGGACTAGCGGCTACGAGCAGTACTTC. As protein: CASSYSRTSGYEQYF.

This CDR3 is CASSDGTRYGYTF. The CDR3 DNA follows: TGCGCCAGCAGCGACGGGACACGCTATGGCTACACCTTC. The chain uses TRBV5-1 and TRBJ1-2, with D possibly being TRBD1 (6 bases). Germline loops: CDR1 SGHRS, CDR2 YFSETQ. This CDR3 comprises 13 residues. V lost 4 bases, J lost 4 bases, and 11 bases lay in between.

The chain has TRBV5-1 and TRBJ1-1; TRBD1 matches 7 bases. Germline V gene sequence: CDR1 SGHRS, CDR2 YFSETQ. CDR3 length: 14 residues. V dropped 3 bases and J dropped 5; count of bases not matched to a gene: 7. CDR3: CASSWKGDRTEAFF. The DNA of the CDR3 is TGCGCCAGCAGCTGGAAGGGGGACAGAACTGAAGCTTTCTTT.

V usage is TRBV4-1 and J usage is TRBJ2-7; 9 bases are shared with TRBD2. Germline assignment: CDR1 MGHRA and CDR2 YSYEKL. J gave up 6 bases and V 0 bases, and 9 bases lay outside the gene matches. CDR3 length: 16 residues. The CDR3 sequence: CASSQEGGGVPREQYF. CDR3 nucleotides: TGCGCCAGCAGCCAAGAAGGCGGGGGGGTACCCCGCGAGCAGTACTTC.

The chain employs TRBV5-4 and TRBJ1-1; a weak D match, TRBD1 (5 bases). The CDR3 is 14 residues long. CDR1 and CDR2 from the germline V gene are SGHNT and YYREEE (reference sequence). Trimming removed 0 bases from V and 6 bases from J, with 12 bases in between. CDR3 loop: CASSLDIGDPEAFF. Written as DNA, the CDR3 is TGTGCCAGCAGCTTGGACATAGGGGATCCTGAAGCTTTCTTT.

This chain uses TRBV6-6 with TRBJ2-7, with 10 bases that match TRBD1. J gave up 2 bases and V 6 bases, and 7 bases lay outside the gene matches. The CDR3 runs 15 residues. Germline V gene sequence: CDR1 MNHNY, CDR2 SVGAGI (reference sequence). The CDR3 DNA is TGTGCCAGCAGACCCGCCGGGACAGGGGCCTACGAGCAGTACTTC. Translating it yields CASRPAGTGAYEQYF.

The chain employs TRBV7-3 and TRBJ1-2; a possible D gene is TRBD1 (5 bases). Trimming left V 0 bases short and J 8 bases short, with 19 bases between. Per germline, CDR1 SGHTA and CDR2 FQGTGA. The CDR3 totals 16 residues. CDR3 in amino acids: CASSLTQGLPLSGYTF. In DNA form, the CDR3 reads TGTGCCAGCAGCTTAACTCAGGGCCTACCCCTATCCGGCTACACCTTC.